This is a list of T cell receptor beta chains from one sample in a study of vaccination effects on CD4 cells after COVID-19. Profiling relied on immunoSEQ multiplex PCR, and the TCRdb table lists in-frame clones only, not all of them. The sample shows approximately 61,000 clones, less than 80% of them seen only once. Their antigens remain unidentified. Sequencing used CD4+ T cells from PBMCs cultured with HCoV-229E spike peptides, obtained after COVID-19 vaccination. The receptors derive from a human donor who received a COVID-19 vaccine. The CDR3 runs from the conserved cysteine through the conserved F or W. The order of the fields is J gene, D gene, clone size, V gene, CDR3 protein, CDR3 DNA. A D gene is named only where the DNA matches it firmly. For some rows the clone size is stated as once, few or many, or as a class when expanded; others skip it.

>TRBJ2-1|TRBD2|NA|TRBV6-5
CASKPLAGDTMEQFF
TGTGCCAGCAAACCACTAGCGGGGGATACAATGGAGCAGTTCTTC
>TRBJ1-5|NA|NA|TRBV6-5
CASSPDPSNQPQHF
TGTGCCAGCAGCCCAGACCCTAGCAATCAGCCCCAGCATTTT
>TRBJ2-3|NA|few|TRBV5-5
CASSLAGTDTQYF
TGTGCCAGCAGCTTGGCGGGCACAGATACGCAGTATTTT
>TRBJ1-5|NA|NA|TRBV18
CASSARRQGSNQPQHF
TGTGCCAGCTCTGCCCGACGTCAGGGCAGCAATCAGCCCCAGCATTTT
>TRBJ2-6|TRBD1|NA|TRBV19
CASINPRDSSSGANILTF
TGTGCCAGTATTAATCCCCGGGACAGCAGCTCTGGGGCCAACATCCTGACTTTC
>TRBJ2-1|NA|NA|TRBV6-5
CASMGGFYNEQFF
TGTGCCAGCATGGGAGGATTCTACAATGAGCAGTTCTTC
>TRBJ1-6|NA|few|TRBV5-1
CASKDSQGRSPLHF
TGCGCCAGCAAGGATTCACAGGGACGATCACCCCTCCACTTT
>TRBJ1-2|TRBD1|NA|TRBV2
CASSGTGYGYTF
TGTGCCAGCAGCGGGACAGGCTATGGCTACACCTTC
>TRBJ1-1|NA|NA|TRBV7-2
CASSLSRVEAFF
TGTGCCAGCAGCTTATCGAGGGTGGAAGCTTTCTTT
>TRBJ2-1|NA|NA|TRBV6-2/TRBV6-3
CASSYSERVLDNEQFF
TGTGCCAGCAGTTACTCCGAAAGGGTTCTGGACAATGAGCAGTTCTTC
>TRBJ1-5|TRBD1|NA|TRBV20-1
CSASNRGGQPQHF
TGCAGTGCCAGTAACAGGGGTGGTCAGCCCCAGCATTTT
>TRBJ1-6|NA|few|TRBV5-5
CASSYNLAASDSPLHF
TGTGCCAGCAGCTACAACCTTGCGGCTTCTGATTCACCCCTCCACTTT
>TRBJ2-2|TRBD1|once|TRBV30
CAWSPGTALNTGELFF
TGTGCCTGGAGTCCCGGGACAGCCCTGAACACCGGGGAGCTGTTTTTT
>TRBJ1-3|TRBD1|few|TRBV5-1
CASRLGTDSGNTIYF
TGCGCCAGCAGGCTGGGGACAGACTCTGGAAACACCATATATTTT
>TRBJ1-3|NA|NA|TRBV5-1
CASSLGPQGFGNTIYF
TGCGCCAGCAGCTTGGGACCGCAGGGGTTCGGAAACACCATATATTTT
>TRBJ1-1|NA|few|TRBV6-6
CASLHDRSEAFF
TGTGCCAGCCTCCACGACAGGTCTGAAGCTTTCTTT
>TRBJ1-1|NA|NA|TRBV7-2
CASRRDGVLGAFF
TGTGCCAGCAGACGCGACGGGGTACTGGGAGCTTTCTTT
>TRBJ2-5|NA|NA|TRBV5-4
CASSLGGAKGETQYF
TGTGCCAGCAGCTTAGGGGGGGCCAAAGGAGAGACCCAGTACTTC
>TRBJ1-1|TRBD1|NA|TRBV5-8
CASPTLSYRGPNTEAFF
TGTGCCAGCCCTACATTATCGTACAGGGGCCCGAACACTGAAGCTTTCTTT
>TRBJ1-2|NA|NA|TRBV23-1
CASSQCVSTDYGYTF
TGCGCCAGCAGTCAATGCGTATCGACAGATTATGGCTACACCTTC
>TRBJ2-3|NA|NA|TRBV5-1
CASSFVADTQYF
TGCGCCAGCAGCTTCGTTGCAGATACGCAGTATTTT
>TRBJ2-3|NA|NA|TRBV20-1
CSARGPDTQYF
TGCAGTGCTCGGGGGCCGGATACGCAGTATTTT
>TRBJ1-2|NA|few|TRBV7-2
CASSLSRAPANGYTF
TGTGCCAGCAGCTTATCGAGAGCTCCGGCAAACGGCTACACCTTC